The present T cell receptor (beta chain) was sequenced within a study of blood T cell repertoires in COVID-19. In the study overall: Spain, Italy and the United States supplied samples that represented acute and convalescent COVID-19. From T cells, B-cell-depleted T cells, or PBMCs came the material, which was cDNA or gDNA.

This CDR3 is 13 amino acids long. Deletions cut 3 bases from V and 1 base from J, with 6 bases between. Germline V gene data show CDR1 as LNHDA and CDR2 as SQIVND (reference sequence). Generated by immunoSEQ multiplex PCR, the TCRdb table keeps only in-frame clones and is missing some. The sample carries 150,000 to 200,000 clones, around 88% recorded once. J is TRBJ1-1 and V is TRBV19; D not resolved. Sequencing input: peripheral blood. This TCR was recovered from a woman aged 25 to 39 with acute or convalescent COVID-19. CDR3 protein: CASSIGQNTEAFF. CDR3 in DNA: TGTGCCAGTAGTATCGGTCAGAACACTGAAGCTTTCTTT.